The entry below gives a single TCR beta chain sequence along with its context. Its antigen is unknown. The same CDR3 is also encoded by other DNA sequences in this sample. This sample was included in a study of shared clonotypes between healthy human individuals. General study points: Large sequencing depth failed to make sorted-subset sequencing complete, rarefaction showed.

Recent vaccinations or acute infections were absent in the healthy HIV-negative adult donors. Some clones are missing from TCRdb's copy, which holds only in-frame ones; the method was immunoSEQ multiplex PCR. The sample lists some 2.4 million clones, 90% to 95% seen once, with 0.36% in the top ten. V was clipped by 5 bases and J by 0 bases, with 0 bases between them. CDR3 length: 11 residues. Germline V gene lookup returns CDR1 SGHNT and CDR2 YENEEA. This chain uses TRBV11-3 with TRBJ2-3; D remains ambiguous. The material sequenced was naive CD4+ T cells from PBMCs. Subset specified: CD45RA+ positively selected. The source is a man younger than 35 in good health. Some clones in this sample may be carry-over from other donors' samples. DNA for the CDR3: TGTGCCAGCAGCAGCACAGATACGCAGTATTTT. Protein: CASSSTDTQYF.